This passage covers 11 T cell receptor beta chains from one sample sequenced in a study of CD8 T cells in Susac syndrome. Random hexamers were used to reverse transcribe about 0.45 to 1 ug of RNA. TCRdb re-analysed the immunoSEQ multiplex PCR reads in MiXCR, keeping a single row per CDR3 protein. The sample lists approximately 180,000 distinct CDR3 sequences, around 95% seen once, with approximately 0.1% in the top ten. The source material was CD4+ T cells from PBMCs. The receptors shown here come from a human donor with multiple sclerosis.

The chain has TRBV4-2 and TRBJ1-4; D remains unclear. This CDR3 spans 15 amino acids. The V gene lost 1 base and the J gene lost 11 bases, with 17 bases spanning the gap. Per germline, CDR1 LGHNA and CDR2 YNFKEQ. The CDR3 sequence is CASSQVQVLMRKLFF. CDR3 in DNA: TGTGCCAGCAGCCAAGTTCAGGTATTAATGAGGAAACTGTTTTTT.

This chain uses TRBV18 with TRBJ1-2; D possibly corresponds to TRBD1 (5 bases). From germline, CDR1 is KGHSH and CDR2 LQKENI. With 0 bases removed from V and 7 bases from J, the gap between germline ends came to 9 bases. The CDR3 covers 13 residues. CDR3 nucleotides: TGTGCCAGCTCACCACCGGGGGAGAGTGGCTACACCTTC. It specifies CASSPPGESGYTF.

This chain connects TRBV20-1 to TRBJ2-1, with TRBD1 matching over 9 bases. The V gene's germline CDR1 is DFQATT and CDR2 SNEGSKA (reference sequence). Unmatched junction bases numbered 14, after V lost 5 bases and J lost 9 bases. CDR3 length equals 15 residues. CDR3 DNA: TGCAGTGCTCCTCCAGATGGACAGGGGTCCAGTGAGCAGTTCTTC. Its translation: CSAPPDGQGSSEQFF.

The rearrangement uses TRBV7-2 and TRBJ1-4; a possible D gene is TRBD1 (6 bases). The CDR3 is made up of 16 amino acids. V lost 6 bases and J 6 bases, leaving 20 bases between the germline ends. Per germline, CDR1 SGHTA and CDR2 FQGNSA. The chain's CDR3 is CASSSYSNRADEKLFF. The CDR3 coding sequence is TGTGCCAGCAGTTCCTACTCCAACAGGGCAGATGAAAAACTGTTTTTT.

The chain uses TRBV7-9 and TRBJ1-2; D is uncertain. Per germline, CDR1 SEHNR and CDR2 FQNEAQ (reference sequence). V was clipped by 4 bases and J by 1 base, with 10 bases between them. This CDR3 comprises 14 residues. This CDR3 reads CASSSGSYNYGYTF. The CDR3 DNA follows: TGTGCCAGCAGCTCGGGCAGCTATAACTATGGCTACACCTTC. Variable domain in full (rest from reference TRBV7-9 and TRBJ1-2): DTGVSQNPRHKITKRGQNVTFRCDPISEHNRLYWYRQTLGQGPEFLTYFQNEAQLEKSRLLSDRFSAERPKGSFSTLEIQRTEQGDSAMYLCASSSGSYNYGYTFGSGTRLTVV.

This chain connects TRBV20-1 to TRBJ1-2; no clear D. In germline, CDR1 is DFQATT, CDR2 SNEGSKA (reference sequence). V was clipped by 3 bases and J by 7 bases, with 12 bases between them. This CDR3 is built from 12 residues. The CDR3 DNA is TGCAGTGCTAGGGAAAGAGGGATTGGCTACACCTTC. Protein: CSARERGIGYTF.

This chain links TRBV29-1 with TRBJ2-1; D might be TRBD2 (6 bases). From germline, CDR1 is SQVTM and CDR2 ANQGSEA. Between the trimmed V and J ends, which lost 3 bases and 7 bases, there was a span of 19 bases. This CDR3 has 15 residues. CDR3 in amino acids: CSVDNDRGFGNEQFF. The CDR3 DNA follows: TGCAGCGTTGATAACGACCGGGGGTTCGGGAATGAGCAGTTCTTC.

For the CDR3, the DNA is TGCAGCGTTGAAGGGATACAGGGGGCGTACACTGAAGCTTTCTTT. Amino acids: CSVEGIQGAYTEAFF. The rearrangement uses TRBV29-1 and TRBJ1-1, with 9 bases matching TRBD1. The CDR3 sequence is 15 residues long. V lost 1 base, J lost 3 bases, and 6 bases stayed unmatched. Germline-derived CDR1 and CDR2 are SQVTM and ANQGSEA. Filled out from reference TRBV29-1 and TRBJ1-1, the complete variable domain reads SAVISQKPSRDICQRGTSLTIQCQVDSQVTMMFWYRQQPGQSLTLIATANQGSEATYESGFVIDKFPISRPNLTFSTLTVSNMSPEDSSIYLCSVEGIQGAYTEAFFGQGTRLTVV.

The chain employs TRBV29-1 and TRBJ1-1; D may be TRBD1 (5 bases). Germline V CDR1 and CDR2: SQVTM, ANQGSEA. There are 11 residues in the CDR3. V shed 4 bases and J shed 7 bases, with 10 bases lying between them. The CDR3 here is CSVVNRGEAFF. In DNA, the CDR3 is TGCAGCGTTGTCAATAGGGGTGAAGCTTTCTTT.

This chain uses TRBV5-4 with TRBJ2-7; no reliable D call. V lost 4 bases and J lost 3, with 14 bases in between. Per the germline V gene, CDR1 is SGHNT and CDR2 is YYREEE (reference sequence). The CDR3 consists of 14 residues. The CDR3 nucleotides read TGTGCCAGCAGCCCCTCAGCGCTGGACTACGAGCAGTACTTC. It encodes CASSPSALDYEQYF.

The V call is TRBV15, the J call TRBJ1-5, with D tentatively TRBD1 (5 bases). Trimming shortened V by 0 bases and J by 7 bases, and 13 bases separated the two germline ends. Germline V gene data show CDR1 as LNHNV and CDR2 as YYDKDF (reference sequence). This CDR3 contains 15 residues. CDR3 amino acids: CATSREGTREQPQHF. DNA for the CDR3: TGTGCCACCAGCAGAGAGGGGACGCGGGAACAGCCCCAGCATTTT.